Sequencing of this TCR beta chain was carried out in a study of beta chain features in type 1 diabetes. This CDR3 is built from 18 residues. In germline, CDR1 is SGHRS, CDR2 YFSETQ. V dropped 0 bases and J dropped 0; count of bases not matched to a gene: 8. Study findings and constraints: Moderate but significant shortening of TCRB CDR3s was recorded in all four CD4+ subsets from Type 1 diabetes patients.

A word on this clone: Antigen: not known.

Every donor had blood drawn once into heparin, roughly 110 mL on average. Purities over 98% were achieved in all sorted populations. The isolated RNA, all of it, was reverse transcribed, so expressed TCRB transcripts were what got sequenced. The table came from immunoSEQ multiplex PCR; TCRdb's copy has only in-frame clones and leaves some out. The sample records 330,000 or so clones, 13% to 15% being singletons. The TCR was taken from a man aged 30-40 years in good health. Material for sequencing was central memory CD4+ T cells from blood. V usage is TRBV5-1 and J usage is TRBJ2-2; 7 bases fit TRBD2. In nucleotides, the CDR3 is TGCGCCAGCAGCTTGGAGCGGCTAGCGGCAACGAACACCGGGGAGCTGTTTTTT. Its translation: CASSLERLAATNTGELFF.